This T cell receptor beta chain emerged from a study of radiation and T cells in renal cell carcinoma. The overall study: Nephrectomy followed 15 Gy stereotactic body radiation by 4 weeks. Findings and caveats of the study: Pretreatment tumor biopsies were lacking, so baseline clonotypes are unknown. From baseline, blood top tumor clonotypes peaked at 2 weeks post-radiation.

V gave up 0 bases and J gave up 3 bases; unmatched junction bases: 6. CDR3 length equals 17 residues. Germline V CDR1 and CDR2: SGDLS, YYNGEE. Assay used: immunoSEQ multiplex PCR; TCRdb lists only in-frame clones, some missing. The table lists 100,000 to 150,000 clones, about 81% of them singletons. A note on this clone: Its antigen is not known.

Time point defined: blood 2 weeks post-SBRT. Treatment defined: 15 Gy SBRT to primary tumor, nephrectomy 4 weeks later. This renal cell carcinoma was of the clear cell type. Here the sequenced sample was blood, taken from a patient whose treatment included radiotherapy and nephrectomy. The J gene is TRBJ1-4, the V gene TRBV9, with 9 bases identical to TRBD1. This clonotype was obtained from a man over 45 with renal cell carcinoma. The CDR3 here is CASSVGTGGAANEKLFF. DNA of the CDR3: TGTGCCAGCAGCGTAGGAACAGGGGGCGCCGCTAATGAAAAACTGTTTTTT.